The clone carrying this T cell receptor beta chain was picked up a small number of times. The target antigen is unknown. Genomic DNA acted as the template from which TCR beta VDJ combination and CDR3 sequence profiling were carried out. In TCRdb, the reads were re-called with MiXCR into one record per CDR3 protein. The sample has around 210,000 distinct CDR3 sequences; roughly two thirds are singletons. The source of the sample is a study of CD8+CD57+ T cells in acquired aplastic anemia. Study at large: CD4+ and CD8+ cells, once sorted, gave DNA averaging approximately 3.3 ug. Findings and caveats of the study: Simpson's diversity of CD8+ cells was not significantly different in patients compared with controls. The number of CD8+ CDR3 sequences shared by patients and controls was twenty-nine.

Patients picked for sequencing had shown CD8+CD57+ cell expansion detected by flow cytometry. At blood sampling, none of the patients had yet received therapy. V was pared by 5 bases and J by 4 bases, with 19 bases between. The CDR3 totals 16 residues. The germline V gene has CDR1 SEHNR and CDR2 FQNEAQ (reference sequence). V usage is TRBV7-9 and J usage is TRBJ2-3, with D unclear. The receptor was isolated from a human donor with aplastic anemia. Specimen: sorted CD4+, CD8+, or CD8+CD57+ T cells (not recorded which) from PBMCs. CDR3 coding DNA: TGTGCCAGCAGCCAAGAGTATGCTAGGAGCGCAGATACGCAGTATTTT. Amino acid sequence: CASSQEYARSADTQYF.